Listed below are T cell receptor beta chains from one sample, sequenced in a study of Ad26.COV2.S vaccination and SARS-CoV-2 variants. Method: immunoSEQ multiplex PCR; TCRdb's copy keeps in-frame clones and lacks some. The profile shows more than 400,000 clones, 80% to 95% of them singletons. Sequences were derived from peripheral blood, sampled in a trial of Ad26.COV2.S vaccine versus placebo. These TCRs come from a person between 18 and 60 years old who received the Ad26.COV2.S COVID-19 vaccine or a placebo. Both conserved end residues are part of each CDR3. Each record gives: V gene, J gene, clone size, D gene, CDR3 protein, CDR3 DNA. The D gene is left open where the match is weak. Size tells how often a clone was seen (once, few, many) or the class of an expanded clone, and some rows leave it out.

TRBV21-1	TRBJ2-3	NA	NA	CASSKALGQVSTDTQYF	TGTGCCAGCAGCAAAGCCCTTGGACAGGTAAGCACAGATACGCAGTATTTT
TRBV7-6	TRBJ2-2	few	TRBD2	CASSLVERGPFTGELFF	TGTGCCAGCAGCTTAGTCGAGCGGGGGCCCTTCACCGGGGAGCTGTTTTTT
TRBV27	TRBJ2-3	NA	NA	CASSSLLGQLDTQYF	TGTGCCAGCAGTTCACTCCTAGGACAGTTAGATACGCAGTATTTT
TRBV12-3/TRBV12-4	TRBJ1-1	NA	NA	CASTSGLEAFF	TGTGCCAGCACATCGGGGCTTGAAGCTTTCTTT
TRBV18	TRBJ1-4	NA	NA	CASSQGQHPASYNEKLFF	TGTGCCAGCTCACAGGGACAACACCCTGCGTCATATAATGAAAAACTGTTTTTT
TRBV27	TRBJ2-7	NA	NA	CASSLPGREQYF	TGTGCCAGCAGTCTGCCGGGGCGGGAGCAGTACTTC
TRBV19	TRBJ2-5	NA	NA	CASSILGTTNQETQYF	TGTGCCAGTAGTATCCTTGGCACGACAAACCAAGAGACCCAGTACTTC
TRBV12-5	TRBJ1-4	NA	TRBD1	CASGLVLRPGTGFYGKLFF	TGTGCTAGTGGTTTGGTACTACGTCCCGGGACAGGGTTTTACGGAAAACTGTTTTTT
TRBV11-3	TRBJ2-7	NA	TRBD2	CASSAGTSGGYEQYF	TGTGCCAGCAGCGCCGGGACTAGCGGGGGCTACGAGCAGTACTTC
TRBV19	TRBJ1-5	NA	TRBD1	CASSIGGTGALNQPQHF	TGTGCCAGTAGTATAGGTGGGACAGGGGCCCTCAATCAGCCCCAGCATTTT
TRBV7-2	TRBJ2-5	NA	NA	CASSRKARETQYF	TGTGCCAGCAGCCGAAAAGCAAGGGAGACCCAGTACTTC
TRBV9	TRBJ2-3	NA	NA	CASSVVGTYTDTQYF	TGTGCCAGCAGCGTAGTAGGGACTTACACAGATACGCAGTATTTT
TRBV4-3	TRBJ2-1	NA	NA	CASSRASSGGWGTEQFF	TGCGCCAGCAGCCGTGCAAGCTCCGGGGGATGGGGCACGGAGCAGTTCTTC
TRBV9	TRBJ2-7	NA	NA	CASSVDRYSYEQYF	TGTGCCAGCAGCGTAGACAGATACTCCTACGAGCAGTACTTC
TRBV5-1	TRBJ1-5	NA	NA	CASSLGWRNNQPQHF	TGCGCCAGCAGCTTGGGTTGGCGGAACAATCAGCCCCAGCATTTT
TRBV29-1	TRBJ2-7	NA	TRBD1	CSVGQGEDYEQYF	TGCAGCGTAGGACAGGGTGAAGACTACGAGCAGTACTTC
TRBV5-1	TRBJ1-6	NA	NA	CASSSTGQSTSPLHF	TGCGCCAGCAGCTCGACGGGCCAAAGCACTTCACCCCTCCACTTT
TRBV7-9	TRBJ2-6	NA	NA	CASSAGRSGANVLTF	TGTGCCAGCAGCGCGGGGCGTTCTGGGGCCAACGTCCTGACTTTC
TRBV2	TRBJ2-3	NA	NA	CASIYEGQQNTDTQYF	TGTGCCAGCATCTACGAAGGACAGCAAAACACAGATACGCAGTATTTT
TRBV27	TRBJ1-1	NA	NA	CASSLSGGRTEAFF	TGTGCCAGCAGTTTATCTGGGGGGCGGACTGAAGCTTTCTTT
TRBV5-6	TRBJ1-2	NA	NA	CASSSGRSIWYTF	TGTGCCAGCAGTTCCGGACGCTCTATTTGGTACACCTTC
TRBV6-2/TRBV6-3	TRBJ2-7	NA	NA	CASSKQRGLNYEQYF	TGTGCCAGCAGTAAGCAAAGGGGGTTGAACTACGAGCAGTACTTC
TRBV6-6	TRBJ1-1	NA	NA	CASTPPGRVNTEAFF	TGTGCCAGCACTCCCCCCGGCAGGGTGAACACTGAAGCTTTCTTT
TRBV20-1	TRBJ2-1	NA	NA	CSAQGNEQFF	TGCAGTGCTCAGGGAAATGAGCAGTTCTTC
TRBV6-5	TRBJ2-1	NA	NA	CASWDRHNEQFF	TGTGCCAGTTGGGACCGACACAATGAGCAGTTCTTC
TRBV3-1/TRBV3-2	TRBJ2-1	NA	TRBD1	CASSRNSGTDYNEQFF	TGTGCCAGCAGCCGGAACTCCGGGACAGATTACAATGAGCAGTTCTTC
TRBV10-1	TRBJ2-7	NA	TRBD1	CASSPTGGEQYF	TGCGCCAGCAGCCCGACAGGGGGCGAGCAGTACTTC
TRBV15	TRBJ1-1	NA	NA	CATSRATLNTEAFF	TGTGCCACCAGCAGAGCGACACTGAACACTGAAGCTTTCTTT
TRBV2	TRBJ2-7	NA	TRBD2	CASRRTSGGYRGQYF	TGTGCCAGCAGGAGGACTAGCGGGGGCTACCGGGGGCAGTACTTC
TRBV10-2	TRBJ1-4	NA	TRBD1	CASRTGPNNEKLFF	TGCGCCAGCAGGACAGGGCCTAATAATGAAAAACTGTTTTTT
TRBV2	TRBJ2-1	NA	NA	CASSDTSTLNNEQFF	TGTGCCAGCAGCGACACTAGCACTCTCAACAATGAGCAGTTCTTC
TRBV9	TRBJ2-2	NA	NA	CASSATGELFF	TGTGCCAGCAGCGCCACCGGGGAGCTGTTTTTT
TRBV10-2	TRBJ1-1	NA	NA	CASSETVPEAFF	TGCGCCAGCAGTGAAACAGTCCCTGAAGCTTTCTTT
TRBV6-5	TRBJ2-3	NA	NA	CASSLERSTDTQYF	TGTGCCAGCAGTCTCGAACGGTCCACAGATACGCAGTATTTT
TRBV28	TRBJ1-2	NA	TRBD1	CASRWDRNYGYTF	TGTGCCAGCAGGTGGGACAGAAACTATGGCTACACCTTC
TRBV3-1/TRBV3-2	TRBJ2-7	NA	NA	CASSQGPWDEQYF	TGTGCCAGCAGCCAAGGGCCTTGGGACGAGCAGTACTTC
TRBV5-4	TRBJ1-2	NA	TRBD1	CASSLSGQGSSGYTF	TGTGCCAGCAGCTTGTCAGGACAGGGGTCCTCTGGCTACACCTTC
TRBV6-1	TRBJ2-7	once	NA	CASREEDSHWGYEQYF	TGTGCCAGCCGGGAAGAGGACAGCCATTGGGGCTACGAGCAGTACTTC
TRBV9	TRBJ2-5	NA	NA	CASSVSQGGETQYF	TGTGCCAGCAGCGTCTCACAGGGAGGGGAGACCCAGTACTTC
TRBV5-4	TRBJ2-3	once	TRBD2	CASSFGGDSTDTQYF	TGTGCCAGCAGCTTCGGGGGGGATAGCACAGATACGCAGTATTTT
TRBV25-1	TRBJ2-2	NA	TRBD1	CASFPGTAGGGELFF	TGTGCCAGCTTCCCCGGGACAGCTGGTGGCGGGGAGCTGTTTTTT
TRBV6-5	TRBJ2-1	NA	TRBD2	CASSPTSPNEQFF	TGTGCCAGCAGCCCGACTAGCCCCAATGAGCAGTTCTTC
TRBV20-1	TRBJ2-7	NA	NA	CSARDRAAQYF	TGCAGTGCTAGAGATCGGGCAGCGCAGTACTTC
TRBV28	TRBJ2-2	NA	NA	CASRQWGANTGELFF	TGTGCCAGCAGGCAGTGGGGGGCGAACACCGGGGAGCTGTTTTTT
TRBV5-1	TRBJ1-1	NA	NA	CASSLGGSGEAFF	TGCGCCAGCAGCTTGGGGGGGTCAGGTGAAGCTTTCTTT
TRBV19	TRBJ2-1	NA	TRBD2	CASTAGLAAYNEQFF	TGTGCCAGTACCGCGGGCCTAGCGGCCTACAATGAGCAGTTCTTC
TRBV5-1	TRBJ1-1	NA	NA	CASSLDRQGRGAFF	TGCGCCAGCAGCTTGGATAGGCAGGGTCGGGGGGCTTTCTTT